These 2 T cell receptor beta chains were all obtained from the same sample, sequenced in a study of OX40 agonist ivuxolimab in advanced cancers. Assay used: immunoSEQ multiplex PCR; TCRdb lists only in-frame clones, some missing. The repertoire holds roughly 48,000 clones, about 79% seen once, with approximately 8% in the top ten. The material was CD4+ or CD8+ T cells sorted from blood, obtained in a trial of the OX40 agonist ivuxolimab. Source of these receptors: an adult with an advanced solid tumor such as melanoma, head and neck, liver or kidney cancer.

J is TRBJ1-2 and V is TRBV11-2, with a tentative D call TRBD1 (5 bases). The CDR3 length is 15 residues. The germline V and J ends were trimmed by 5 bases and 2 bases, with 15 bases remaining between them. Germline V lookup: CDR1 SGHAT, CDR2 FQNNGV. Here the CDR3 DNA reads TGTGCCAGCAGCCCCGGGGCGGGCAGGAACTATGGCTACACCTTC. This encodes CASSPGAGRNYGYTF.

This rearrangement joins TRBV11-2 to TRBJ1-4; 7 bases fit TRBD1. V gave up 1 base and J gave up 7 bases; unmatched junction bases: 12. Germline CDR1 and CDR2: SGHAT and FQNNGV. The CDR3 has 17 amino acids. Here the CDR3 DNA reads TGTGCCAGCAGCTTAGGACAGACAGGGCTGTTCGGTGAAAAACTGTTTTTT. It codes for CASSLGQTGLFGEKLFF.